The T cell receptor beta chain under discussion was sequenced for a study of brain T cells in children with intractable seizures. Study-wide points: Pre- and post-surgery blood differed in depth, so pre-surgery absences may be undersampling. Only CDR3 sequence similarity suggested viral specificity, without known HCMV serostatus.

The V gene's germline CDR1 is SGHVS and CDR2 FNYEAQ. The CDR3 contains 13 residues. The ends were cut back, 5 bases at V and 5 bases at J, with 12 bases in the middle. Worth noting for this clone: Its antigen is not identified.

Only cases whose brain tissue showed the highest T cell transcript signatures were sequenced. Before surgery, patients took at least one anti-epileptic drug. Sequenced by immunoSEQ multiplex PCR; TCRdb stores in-frame clones only, minus some. The data hold 80,000 or so clones, with approximately 94% observed a single time. The sample was peripheral blood, taken at surgery. This chain uses TRBV7-6 with TRBJ1-1, with D maybe TRBD1 (5 bases). The receptor was isolated from a boy under two years old with tuberous sclerosis and intractable seizures. The CDR3: CASSQLQGTEAFF. CDR3 DNA: TGTGCCAGCAGCCAACTGCAGGGAACTGAAGCTTTCTTT.